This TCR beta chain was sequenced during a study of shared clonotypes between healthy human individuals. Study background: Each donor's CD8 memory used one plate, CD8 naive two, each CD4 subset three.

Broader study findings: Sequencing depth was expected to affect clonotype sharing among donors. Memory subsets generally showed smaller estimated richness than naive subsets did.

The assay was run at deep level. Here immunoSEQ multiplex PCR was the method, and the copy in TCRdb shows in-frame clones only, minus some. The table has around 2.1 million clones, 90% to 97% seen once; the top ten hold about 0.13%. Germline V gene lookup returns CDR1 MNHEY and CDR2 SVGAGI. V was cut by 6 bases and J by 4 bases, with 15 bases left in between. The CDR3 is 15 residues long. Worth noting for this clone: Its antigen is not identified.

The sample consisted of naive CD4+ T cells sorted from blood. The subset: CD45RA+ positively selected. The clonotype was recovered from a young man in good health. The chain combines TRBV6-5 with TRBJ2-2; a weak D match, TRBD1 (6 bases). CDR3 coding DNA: TGTGCCAGCAGCCAACCGGGACATTTCACCGGGGAGCTGTTTTTT. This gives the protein CASSQPGHFTGELFF.